This entry lists 6 T cell receptor beta chains sequenced from one sample in a study of blood T cell repertoires in COVID-19. Method: immunoSEQ multiplex PCR; TCRdb's copy keeps in-frame clones and lacks some. The data show roughly 230,000 clones, 80% to 85% seen once. Source material: PBMCs or T cells enriched from blood (not recorded which). These TCRs come from a man in his fifties or sixties who had recovered from COVID-19.

The gene calls are TRBV6-2 or TRBV6-3 and TRBJ1-1; a weak D match, TRBD1 (6 bases). This CDR3 is built from 14 residues. V was shortened by 4 bases and J by 1 base, with 10 bases between the two germline ends. In germline, CDR1 is MNHEY, CDR2 SVGEGT. DNA for the CDR3: TGTGCCAGCAGTTCCGGACAGCAGAACACTGAAGCTTTCTTT. This translates into CASSSGQQNTEAFF.

This chain joins TRBV5-1 and TRBJ2-3, with 7 positions matching TRBD2. Germline V gene lookup returns CDR1 SGHRS and CDR2 YFSETQ. There are 16 residues in the CDR3. Losses at the gene ends were 0 bases for V and 5 bases for J; bases not matched to a gene: 9. For the CDR3, the DNA is TGCGCCAGCAGCTTGGCCCTTGCGGGGGTCGTAGATACGCAGTATTTT. Its protein product is CASSLALAGVVDTQYF.

The chain uses TRBV11-2 and TRBJ1-2; D might be TRBD1 (5 bases). V was cut by 5 bases and J by 0 bases, with 16 bases left in between. The CDR3 is made up of 16 amino acids. CDR1 and CDR2 (germline): SGHAT, FQNNGV. The CDR3 protein is CASSAVRDRANYGYTF. DNA of the CDR3: TGTGCCAGCAGCGCAGTGCGTGACAGAGCTAACTATGGCTACACCTTC.

The chain carries TRBV7-9 and TRBJ1-1, with no clear D. Germline loops: CDR1 SEHNR, CDR2 FQNEAQ (reference sequence). Trimming stripped 8 bases from V and 0 bases from J, with 13 bases between. The CDR3 is 14 residues long. CDR3 amino acids: CASHRVNMNTEAFF. The CDR3 DNA sequence: TGTGCCAGCCACCGGGTGAACATGAACACTGAAGCTTTCTTT.

This clone was seen just once. The V gene is TRBV2, the J gene TRBJ2-7; D perhaps matches TRBD2 (6 bases). Germline CDR1 and CDR2: SNHLY and FYNNEI. This CDR3 has 14 residues. V dropped 4 bases and J dropped 4 bases, with 14 bases sitting between them. The DNA for the CDR3 is TGTGCCAGCAGTGGGGGGACTCCCTCTTACGAGCAGTACTTC. This codes for CASSGGTPSYEQYF.

This clone was observed a single time. V and J are TRBV11-3 and TRBJ1-1; no clear D. V lost 1 base and J 4 bases, leaving 10 bases between the germline ends. The CDR3 contains 14 residues. The germline V gene encodes CDR1 SGHNT and CDR2 YENEEA. The CDR3 region is CASSLGGGFTEAFF. DNA for the CDR3: TGTGCCAGCAGCTTAGGAGGTGGCTTCACTGAAGCTTTCTTT.